Listed below are T cell receptor beta chains from one sample, sequenced in a study of post-analysis software for immune sequencing data. Via MiXCR, TCRdb re-called the PCR reads, giving one row per CDR3 protein. The sample includes hundreds of thousands of distinct CDR3 sequences, about 32% of them seen just once. Sequenced sample: blood. The receptors here all came from a girl aged 5-17 years with multiple sclerosis. CDR3s include the opening cysteine and the closing phenylalanine or tryptophan. The order of the fields is clone size, J gene, V gene, D gene, CDR3 DNA, CDR3 protein. D genes are given only for firm matches. Rows give clone size only sometimes, using once, few, many, or a class for an expanded clone.

-,TRBJ2-7,TRBV6-1,TRBD2,TGTGCCAGCAGGGGGACTAGCGGGATACCCTACGAGCAGTACTTC,CASRGTSGIPYEQYF
few,TRBJ2-7,TRBV4-3,-,TGCGCCAGCAGCCAAGATCAAGCAGGGTCAGCCTACGAGCAGTACTTC,CASSQDQAGSAYEQYF
-,TRBJ1-1,TRBV11-2,-,TGTGCCAGCAGCTTATTTTCAAGGGCCAACACTGAAGCTTTCTTT,CASSLFSRANTEAFF
many,TRBJ2-1,TRBV29-1,-,TGCAGCGCAGGGTTTTCTCGTGTGGGGGGGCTCTATGAGCAGTTCTTC,CSAGFSRVGGLYEQFF
-,TRBJ1-2,TRBV3-1,TRBD1,TGTGCCAGCAGCCAAGATTTCGCAGGGGGCCATGGCTACACCTTC,CASSQDFAGGHGYTF
few,TRBJ2-1,TRBV7-2,TRBD2,TGTGCCAGCAGCCGGGAGGCGGCTCGGCACAATGAGCAGTTCTTC,CASSREAARHNEQFF
-,TRBJ1-5,TRBV10-3,-,TGTGCCATCAGTAGAAAGGGACCCGAAAATCAGCCCCAGCATTTT,CAISRKGPENQPQHF
-,TRBJ2-7,TRBV7-2,-,TGTGCCAGCAGCTTACGTAGAGCGCTTGAGCAGTACTTC,CASSLRRALEQYF
few,TRBJ1-4,TRBV28,-,TGTGCCAGCAGTTTACTCCAGCCGGGACGCCTGTTTTTT,CASSLLQPGRLFF
few,TRBJ2-1,TRBV24-1,-,TGTGCCACCAGTGATTTGGCCAGCGCTGTTATCAATGAGCAGTTCTTC,CATSDLASAVINEQFF
-,TRBJ1-5,TRBV6-5,-,TGTGCCAGCAGTTGGGGGCAGATGAATCAGCCCCAGCATTTT,CASSWGQMNQPQHF
few,TRBJ2-1,TRBV20-1,TRBD2,TGCGGTGCGGTAGCGGGAGGCAACTACAATGAGCAGTTCTTC,CGAVAGGNYNEQFF
-,TRBJ1-4,TRBV5-1,TRBD1,TGCGCCAGCAGCTCCCGGGACAGGGGTGAAAAACTGTTTTTT,CASSSRDRGEKLFF
-,TRBJ2-7,TRBV5-1,-,TGCGCCAGCAGCCGGGGGACGGACTCCTCCTACGAGCAGCACTTC,CASSRGTDSSYEQHF
once,TRBJ1-6,TRBV7-2,-,TGTGCCAGCAGCCGCCTGCGGACAGCAGATAATTCACCCCTCCACTTT,CASSRLRTADNSPLHF
-,TRBJ2-3,TRBV20-1,TRBD2,TGCAGTGCTAGAGACGGGGGGGGGTCAGATACGCAGTATTTT,CSARDGGGSDTQYF
-,TRBJ2-5,TRBV2,-,TGTGCCAGCAAAAAACTGGCGAATACCCAAGAGACCCAGTACTTC,CASKKLANTQETQYF
few,TRBJ1-2,TRBV20-1,TRBD1,TGCAGTGCTAAACCAGGGGGTTACCCGTACTATGGCTACACCTTC,CSAKPGGYPYYGYTF
many,TRBJ2-7,TRBV4-3,TRBD1,TGCGCCAGCAGCCAAGATCTGGGACAGGGGCTACAGCAGTACTTC,CASSQDLGQGLQQYF
few,TRBJ1-5,TRBV20-1,-,TGCAGTGCCACCCTCGGCGGGACATCAGCATTAGGGGATCAGCCCCAGCATTTT,CSATLGGTSALGDQPQHF
few,TRBJ1-1,TRBV20-1,-,TGCAGTGCTAGCGTATTGAGGAACACTGAAGCTTTCTTT,CSASVLRNTEAFF
few,TRBJ2-3,TRBV7-2,-,TGTGCCAGCAGCCTGGACTGGGGGGCGCTAGGGGCCCCACACACAGATACGCAGTATTTT,CASSLDWGALGAPHTDTQYF
few,TRBJ2-5,TRBV20-1,-,TGCAGTGCTAGACTTACCCTGGAGCAGTACTTC,CSARLTLEQYF
-,TRBJ1-6,TRBV10-3,-,TGTGCCATCAGTGAGGGGGCGGGTTCACCCCTCCACTTT,CAISEGAGSPLHF
few,TRBJ2-7,TRBV14,-,TGTGCCAGCAGCCAAAGGTCACAGATGACCTACGAGCAGTACTTC,CASSQRSQMTYEQYF
-,TRBJ1-6,TRBV5-5,-,TGTGCCAGCAGCTTGGAGGGACTCGGCAGTTCACCCCTCCACTTT,CASSLEGLGSSPLHF
-,TRBJ2-7,TRBV7-9,TRBD2,TGTGCCAGCAGCCCCTCGACTAGCGGGATCTACGAGCAGTACTTC,CASSPSTSGIYEQYF
-,TRBJ2-7,TRBV3-1,-,TGTGCCAGCAGCCAAGGCAGGGGACCCTACGAGCAGTACTTC,CASSQGRGPYEQYF
-,TRBJ1-1,TRBV9,TRBD1,TGTGCCAGCAGCCCCCGTTCGGGACAGTTCCATAACACTGAAGCTTTCTTT,CASSPRSGQFHNTEAFF
-,TRBJ1-1,TRBV20-1,-,TGCAGTGCTAGACCCCTAACAGGGAACACTGAAGCTTTCTTT,CSARPLTGNTEAFF
few,TRBJ2-5,TRBV28,-,TGTGCCAGCAGACCCGGCGGGGGCTGGGGGCAGTACTTC,CASRPGGGWGQYF
few,TRBJ2-3,TRBV19,TRBD1,TGTGCCAGTAGTTCCCGGGACAGGGGCACAGATACGCAGTATTTT,CASSSRDRGTDTQYF
-,TRBJ2-1,TRBV6-1,TRBD2,TGTGCCAGCAGCCAGGACTTTCCGGGAGGGCCCGACAATGAGCAGTTCTTC,CASSQDFPGGPDNEQFF
few,TRBJ1-2,TRBV15,-,TGTGCCACCAGCAGAGTCACTCTGTCTAACTATGGCTACACCTTC,CATSRVTLSNYGYTF
few,TRBJ2-3,TRBV9,-,TGTGCCAGCAGCGCGTTACAGTACACAGATACGCAGTATTTT,CASSALQYTDTQYF
-,TRBJ2-1,TRBV5-1,TRBD2,TGCGCCAGCAGCTGGACCTTTCTAGCGGGAGGTAGGAATGAGCAGTTCTTC,CASSWTFLAGGRNEQFF
-,TRBJ2-3,TRBV20-1,-,TGCAGTGCTGTATACGGGCAGAGCGCTAGCACAGATACGCAGTATTTT,CSAVYGQSASTDTQYF
-,TRBJ1-1,TRBV7-2,TRBD1,TGTGCCAGCAGCTACCGACAGGGGGGGGGCACTGAAGCTTTCTTT,CASSYRQGGGTEAFF
-,TRBJ2-3,TRBV7-8,TRBD2,TGTGCCAGCAGCCCGAGCGGGGGGGCCTCCGATACGCAGTATTTT,CASSPSGGASDTQYF
-,TRBJ2-5,TRBV20-1,-,TGCAGTGCTAGGAAGGGGTGGGCTATCCCCGGGACCCAGTACTTC,CSARKGWAIPGTQYF
-,TRBJ2-5,TRBV6-6,TRBD2,TGTGCCAGCAGCTCCGGACTAGCGGGACTGGAGACCCAGTACTTC,CASSSGLAGLETQYF
few,TRBJ2-2,TRBV6-2/TRBV6-3,-,TGTGCCAGTAAACCAACAGGGCGCGGCGACACCGGGGAGCTGTTTTTT,CASKPTGRGDTGELFF